This T cell receptor (beta chain) originates from a study of blood T cell repertoires in COVID-19. Overall study context: Some COVID-19 samples were acute and others convalescent; all came from the United States, Italy and Spain.

The CDR3 runs 15 residues. Losses at the gene ends were 5 bases for V and 0 bases for J; bases not matched to a gene: 4. Germline CDR1 is SGHTA and CDR2 is FQGNSA. Clones were sequenced by immunoSEQ multiplex PCR, and TCRdb holds only the in-frame ones, with some missing. This sample has tens of thousands of clones, with 86% found just once. The specimen sequenced was peripheral blood. This TCR came from a man aged 45 to 65 with active COVID-19. The chain couples TRBV7-2 to TRBJ2-3; 8 bases fit TRBD2. Here the CDR3 reads CASSTPSGSTDTQYF. CDR3 DNA: TGTGCCAGCAGCACCCCTAGCGGGAGCACAGATACGCAGTATTTT.